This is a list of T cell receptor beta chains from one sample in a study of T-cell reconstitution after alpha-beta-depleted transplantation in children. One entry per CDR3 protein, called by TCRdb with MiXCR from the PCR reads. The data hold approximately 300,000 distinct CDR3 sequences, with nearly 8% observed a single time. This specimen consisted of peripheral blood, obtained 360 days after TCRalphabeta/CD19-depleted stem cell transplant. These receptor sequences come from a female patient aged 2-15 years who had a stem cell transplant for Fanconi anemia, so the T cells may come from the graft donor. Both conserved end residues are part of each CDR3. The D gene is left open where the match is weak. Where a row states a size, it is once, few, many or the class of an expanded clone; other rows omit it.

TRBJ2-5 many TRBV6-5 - CASSSRSQETQYF TGTGCCAGCAGTTCACGGTCCCAAGAGACCCAGTACTTC
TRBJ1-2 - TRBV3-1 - CASSQVRDPAGYTF TGTGCCAGCAGCCAAGTTCGGGATCCAGCGGGCTACACCTTC
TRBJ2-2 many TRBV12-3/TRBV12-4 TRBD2 CASSPGREVDTGELFF TGTGCCAGCAGCCCCGGGAGGGAAGTTGACACCGGGGAGCTGTTTTTT
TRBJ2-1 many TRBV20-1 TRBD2 CSASVAGGPYNEQFF TGCAGTGCTAGCGTAGCGGGAGGCCCCTACAATGAGCAGTTCTTC
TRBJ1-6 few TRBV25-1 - CASSEFGAGSPLHF TGTGCCAGCAGTGAATTCGGGGCCGGTTCACCCCTCCACTTT
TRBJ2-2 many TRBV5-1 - CASSLQGSGELFF TGTGCCAGCAGTCTACAGGGCTCGGGGGAGCTGTTTTTT
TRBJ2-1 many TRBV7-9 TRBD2 CASSLGGGDEQFF TGTGCCAGCAGCTTAGGCGGGGGTGATGAGCAGTTCTTC
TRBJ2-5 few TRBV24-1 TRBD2 CATSLGGAQETQYF TGTGCCACCAGTCTCGGGGGGGCACAAGAGACCCAGTACTTC
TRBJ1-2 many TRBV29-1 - CSVAITDPYGYTF TGCAGCGTTGCTATTACCGACCCCTATGGCTACACCTTC
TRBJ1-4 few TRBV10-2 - CATRLHSTNEKLFF TGCGCCACGCGCCTACACTCAACTAATGAAAAACTGTTTTTT
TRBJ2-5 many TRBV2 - CASSGGRGETQYF TGTGCCAGCAGTGGGGGCCGAGGAGAGACCCAGTACTTC
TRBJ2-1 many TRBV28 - CASSFYGGLNYEQFF TGTGCCAGCAGTTTTTACGGGGGCCTTAACTATGAGCAGTTCTTC
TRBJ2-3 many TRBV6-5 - CASSYTGTVVTPSTDTQYF TGTGCCAGCAGTTACACCGGGACGGTCGTCACCCCTAGCACAGATACGCAGTATTTT
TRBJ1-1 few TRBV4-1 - CASSQGPGSTEAFF TGCGCCAGCAGCCAAGGTCCGGGTAGCACTGAAGCTTTCTTT
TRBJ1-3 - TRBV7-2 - CASSLAWGRGTGNTIYF TGTGCCAGCAGCTTAGCGTGGGGGCGAGGGACCGGAAACACCATATATTTT
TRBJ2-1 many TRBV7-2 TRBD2 CASSPGLAGVGYNEQFF TGTGCCAGCAGCCCCGGACTAGCGGGAGTGGGTTACAATGAGCAGTTCTTC
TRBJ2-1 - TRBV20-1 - CSAGPARGRWDEQFF TGCAGCGCGGGCCCGGCTCGGGGGCGATGGGATGAGCAGTTCTTC
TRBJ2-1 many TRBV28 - CASSSLDRDNEQFF TGTGCCAGCAGTTCCCTCGACAGAGACAATGAGCAGTTCTTC
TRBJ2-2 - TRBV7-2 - CASSHNGGRRSGELFF TGTGCCAGCAGCCACAACGGGGGGCGGCGTTCCGGGGAGCTGTTTTTT
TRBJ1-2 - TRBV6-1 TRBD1 CASSSTGGGTYGYTF TGTGCCAGCAGCTCTACAGGGGGAGGTACCTATGGCTACACCTTC
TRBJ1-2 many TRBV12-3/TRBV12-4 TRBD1 CASSFPQGADGYTF TGTGCCAGCAGTTTCCCACAGGGGGCGGATGGCTACACCTTC
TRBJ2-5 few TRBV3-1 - CASSPWWNDSPLAQETQYF TGTGCCAGCAGCCCTTGGTGGAATGACAGCCCACTAGCCCAAGAGACCCAGTACTTC
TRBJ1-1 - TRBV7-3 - CASSRKRNTEAFF TGTGCCAGCAGCAGAAAACGGAACACTGAAGCTTTCTTT
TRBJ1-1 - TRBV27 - CASSQRSGGVVNTEAFF TGTGCCAGCAGCCAGAGGTCCGGGGGGGTGGTGAACACTGAAGCTTTCTTT
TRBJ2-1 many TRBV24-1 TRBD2 CATSGGGSSYNEQFF TGTGCCACCAGCGGGGGGGGTAGCTCCTACAATGAGCAGTTCTTC
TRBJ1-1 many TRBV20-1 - CSARAHSGRAFF TGCAGTGCTAGAGCCCATTCGGGACGGGCTTTCTTT
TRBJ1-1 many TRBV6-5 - CASTTQSQGQNTEAFF TGTGCCAGCACCACCCAATCCCAGGGCCAGAACACTGAAGCTTTCTTT
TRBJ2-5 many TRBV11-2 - CASSLVGEWETQYF TGTGCCAGCAGCTTAGTTGGGGAGTGGGAGACCCAGTACTTC
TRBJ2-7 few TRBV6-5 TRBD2 CASSYGGPGLRYEQYF TGTGCCAGCAGTTACGGCGGGCCGGGACTACGGTACGAGCAGTACTTC
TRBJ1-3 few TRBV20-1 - CSAGLKGLSPGNTIYF TGCAGTGCGGGATTAAAGGGCTTAAGCCCTGGAAACACCATATATTTT
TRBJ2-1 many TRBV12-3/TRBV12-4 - CASRAEAPHNEQFF TGTGCCAGCAGGGCCGAGGCCCCCCACAATGAGCAGTTCTTC
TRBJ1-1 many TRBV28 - CATQWGNRDEAFF TGTGCCACACAGTGGGGAAACAGGGATGAAGCTTTCTTT